This T cell receptor beta chain is from a study of T-cell memory formation after mild COVID-19. Study-wide points: Prior to infection, memory already included some responding clones, suggesting cross-reactive memory joined.

V was trimmed by 2 bases and J by 8 bases, leaving 14 bases between them. This CDR3 is built from 14 residues. CDR1 is KGHSH and CDR2 is LQKENI in the germline V gene. The sample holds a few counts of this clonotype. Its specificity is not known. TCRdb re-analysed the 5' RACE reads in MiXCR, keeping a single row per CDR3 protein. In the table there are 500,000 to 650,000 distinct CDR3 sequences, approximately 21% of which are singletons. The receptor was isolated from an adult woman who had mild COVID-19 (a few samples of this study predate the infection). Cell type and time point are not known. The sequencing sample was made of PBMCs or a T cell subset sorted from them (not recorded which). The V call is TRBV18, the J call TRBJ2-3; unclear D gene. CDR3 region: CASSPSYPGSTQYF. CDR3 bases: TGTGCCAGCTCACCATCCTACCCAGGCTCTACGCAGTATTTT.